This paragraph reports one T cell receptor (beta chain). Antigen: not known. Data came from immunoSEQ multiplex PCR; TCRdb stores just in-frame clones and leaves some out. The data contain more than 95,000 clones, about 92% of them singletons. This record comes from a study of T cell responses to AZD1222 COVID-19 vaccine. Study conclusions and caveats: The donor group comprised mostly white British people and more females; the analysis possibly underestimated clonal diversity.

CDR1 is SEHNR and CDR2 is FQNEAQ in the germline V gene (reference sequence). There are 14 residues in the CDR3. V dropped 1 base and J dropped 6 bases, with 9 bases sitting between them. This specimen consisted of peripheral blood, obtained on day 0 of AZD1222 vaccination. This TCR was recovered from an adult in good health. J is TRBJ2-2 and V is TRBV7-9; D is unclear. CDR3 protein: CASSLVLVPGELFF. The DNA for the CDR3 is TGTGCCAGCAGCTTAGTGCTAGTTCCCGGGGAGCTGTTTTTT.